The clone carrying this TCR beta chain has only one observation. This specimen comes from a study of beta chain features in type 1 diabetes. Expressed TCRB transcripts got sequenced, as all isolated RNA was reverse transcribed. Clones were read by immunoSEQ multiplex PCR, and TCRdb kept only the in-frame ones, dropping some. The sample includes a few hundred thousand clones, roughly 15% of them seen just once. Each population that was sorted was more than 95% pure. Sample: naive CD4+ T cells from blood. The source of this sequence is a young woman in good health.

CDR3 bases: TGTGCCAGCAGCGACTCCGGGACTAGGCGGTACAATGAGCAGTTCTTC. Its protein is CASSDSGTRRYNEQFF. J is TRBJ2-1 and V is TRBV28; the match to TRBD2 covers 8 bases. J was trimmed by 4 bases and V by 6 bases; bases with no gene match: 11. There are 16 residues in the CDR3. The germline CDR1 and CDR2 sequences are MDHEN and SYDVKM.